These T cell receptor beta chains were read from a single sample in a study of CD8 T cells in ankylosing spondylitis. TCRdb fed the 5' RACE reads into MiXCR, producing one record per CDR3 protein. The sample has more than 300,000 distinct CDR3 sequences, 7.5% to 9% seen once; the top ten hold about 14%. Sequenced input: blood, either unsorted or a sorted T cell fraction (not recorded which). The receptors originated from a male donor with ankylosing spondylitis. Each CDR3 is given with its conserved first and last residue. The order of the fields is clone size, D gene, J gene, V gene, CDR3 length, CDR3 protein, CDR3 DNA. The D gene is left open where the match is weak. Where a row states a size, it is once, few, many or the class of an expanded clone; other rows omit it.

abundance: NA
d_gene: NA
j_gene: TRBJ2-7
v_gene: TRBV7-8
len: 15
CDR3aa: CASSLVQNLRYEQYF
CDR3nt: TGTGCCAGCAGCTTAGTACAGAACCTAAGGTACGAGCAGTACTTC

abundance: few
d_gene: NA
j_gene: TRBJ1-1
v_gene: TRBV5-1
len: 14
CDR3aa: CASRVSGPNTEAFF
CDR3nt: TGCGCCAGCCGAGTGTCAGGCCCGAACACTGAAGCTTTCTTT

abundance: many
d_gene: NA
j_gene: TRBJ2-7
v_gene: TRBV9
len: 13
CDR3aa: CASSAGQTSGQYF
CDR3nt: TGTGCCAGCAGCGCAGGACAGACCTCCGGGCAGTACTTC

abundance: NA
d_gene: NA
j_gene: TRBJ2-7
v_gene: TRBV9
len: 13
CDR3aa: CASSVEDGYEQYF
CDR3nt: TGTGCCAGCAGCGTGGAGGACGGCTACGAGCAGTACTTC

abundance: NA
d_gene: NA
j_gene: TRBJ1-2
v_gene: TRBV29-1
len: 15
CDR3aa: CSVEDPPGFGYGYTF
CDR3nt: TGCAGCGTTGAAGATCCGCCGGGATTTGGCTATGGCTACACCTTC

abundance: few
d_gene: TRBD1
j_gene: TRBJ2-1
v_gene: TRBV12-3/TRBV12-4
len: 13
CDR3aa: CASTQGTGGEQFF
CDR3nt: TGTGCCAGCACCCAAGGTACAGGGGGCGAGCAGTTCTTC

abundance: NA
d_gene: TRBD1
j_gene: TRBJ1-1
v_gene: TRBV20-1
len: 15
CDR3aa: CSASGTDFYNTEAFF
CDR3nt: TGCAGTGCTTCCGGGACAGACTTTTACAACACTGAAGCTTTCTTT

abundance: few
d_gene: NA
j_gene: TRBJ2-1
v_gene: TRBV7-8
len: 13
CDR3aa: CASSLASGGEQFF
CDR3nt: TGTGCCAGCAGCTTAGCTAGTGGGGGTGAGCAGTTCTTC

abundance: few
d_gene: TRBD1
j_gene: TRBJ1-5
v_gene: TRBV12-3/TRBV12-4
len: 13
CDR3aa: CASRPGGHQPQHF
CDR3nt: TGTGCCAGCAGGCCAGGGGGGCATCAGCCCCAGCATTTT

abundance: few
d_gene: NA
j_gene: TRBJ2-1
v_gene: TRBV20-1
len: 14
CDR3aa: CSANLADPYNEQFF
CDR3nt: TGCAGTGCCAACCTGGCGGACCCCTACAATGAGCAGTTCTTC

abundance: NA
d_gene: NA
j_gene: TRBJ2-7
v_gene: TRBV4-1
len: 15
CDR3aa: CASSQGGQGAYEQYF
CDR3nt: TGCGCCAGCAGCCAAGGAGGACAAGGTGCCTACGAGCAGTACTTC

abundance: NA
d_gene: NA
j_gene: TRBJ2-7
v_gene: TRBV10-2
len: 11
CDR3aa: CASQSTYEQYF
CDR3nt: TGCGCCAGCCAGAGTACCTACGAGCAGTACTTC

abundance: NA
d_gene: TRBD1
j_gene: TRBJ1-5
v_gene: TRBV27
len: 15
CDR3aa: CASSPSQGLGQPQHF
CDR3nt: TGTGCCAGCAGTCCATCACAGGGGCTGGGGCAGCCCCAGCATTTT

abundance: many
d_gene: NA
j_gene: TRBJ2-6
v_gene: TRBV18
len: 16
CDR3aa: CASSPAAPSGANVLTF
CDR3nt: TGTGCCAGCTCACCGGCAGCACCATCTGGGGCCAACGTCCTGACTTTC

abundance: NA
d_gene: NA
j_gene: TRBJ1-2
v_gene: TRBV25-1
len: 14
CDR3aa: CASSRGTQFYGYTF
CDR3nt: TGTGCCAGCAGCAGAGGGACACAGTTTTATGGCTACACCTTC

abundance: NA
d_gene: NA
j_gene: TRBJ2-3
v_gene: TRBV27
len: 15
CDR3aa: CASTVGSSDTDTQYF
CDR3nt: TGTGCCAGCACCGTAGGGTCTAGCGACACAGATACGCAGTATTTT

abundance: many
d_gene: NA
j_gene: TRBJ1-1
v_gene: TRBV5-1
len: 13
CDR3aa: CASSSRGNTEAFF
CDR3nt: TGCGCCAGCAGCTCAAGGGGGAACACTGAAGCTTTCTTT

abundance: few
d_gene: NA
j_gene: TRBJ2-7
v_gene: TRBV27
len: 11
CDR3aa: CASRVAYEQYF
CDR3nt: TGTGCCAGCAGGGTAGCCTACGAGCAGTACTTC